Listed below are T cell receptor beta chains from one sample, sequenced in a study of T cells in Graves' hyperthyroidism and ophthalmopathy. In TCRdb, the multiplex PCR reads were re-called with MiXCR into one record per CDR3 protein. Here the sample spans some 440,000 distinct CDR3 sequences, 15% to 18% being singletons. The sample taken for sequencing was blood. The receptor set was obtained from a woman younger than 30 with Graves' hyperthyroidism. CDR3s include the opening cysteine and the closing phenylalanine or tryptophan. Fields, in order: J gene, clone size, V gene, D gene, CDR3 protein, CDR3 DNA. D genes are given only for firm matches. Only some rows state a clone size, as once, few, many or a class for expanded clones.

j_call: TRBJ1-5
clone_size: -
v_call: TRBV7-9
d_call: TRBD1
cdr3_aa: CAGSRGTGVYSNQPQHF
cdr3_nt: TGTGCCGGCAGCCGGGGGACAGGGGTTTATAGCAATCAGCCCCAGCATTTT

j_call: TRBJ2-7
clone_size: -
v_call: TRBV4-1
d_call: -
cdr3_aa: CASSLEVSSYEQYF
cdr3_nt: TGCGCCAGCAGCCTAGAAGTCAGTTCCTACGAGCAGTACTTC

j_call: TRBJ2-7
clone_size: many
v_call: TRBV5-1
d_call: TRBD2
cdr3_aa: CASSRQGLAGGYEQYF
cdr3_nt: TGCGCCAGCAGCCGCCAGGGACTAGCGGGAGGTTACGAGCAGTACTTC

j_call: TRBJ2-3
clone_size: few
v_call: TRBV9
d_call: -
cdr3_aa: CASSPGRGGLTDTQYF
cdr3_nt: TGTGCCAGCAGCCCAGGCAGGGGGGGACTGACAGATACGCAGTATTTT

j_call: TRBJ1-1
clone_size: many
v_call: TRBV12-3/TRBV12-4
d_call: -
cdr3_aa: CASSWGGDTEAFF
cdr3_nt: TGTGCCAGCTCCTGGGGGGGGGACACTGAAGCTTTCTTT

j_call: TRBJ1-2
clone_size: many
v_call: TRBV12-3/TRBV12-4
d_call: TRBD1
cdr3_aa: CASSLQGEGYTF
cdr3_nt: TGTGCCAGCAGTCTACAGGGGGAGGGCTACACCTTC

j_call: TRBJ2-1
clone_size: many
v_call: TRBV20-1
d_call: TRBD1
cdr3_aa: CSATDRGDEQFF
cdr3_nt: TGCAGTGCAACCGACAGGGGGGATGAGCAGTTCTTC

j_call: TRBJ2-7
clone_size: -
v_call: TRBV5-6
d_call: TRBD1
cdr3_aa: CASSLTGSRYYEQYF
cdr3_nt: TGTGCCAGCAGTTTGACAGGGAGCCGTTACTACGAGCAGTACTTC

j_call: TRBJ2-7
clone_size: many
v_call: TRBV2
d_call: TRBD1
cdr3_aa: CASNGQGQNSYEQYF
cdr3_nt: TGTGCCAGCAATGGACAGGGGCAAAACTCCTACGAGCAGTACTTC

j_call: TRBJ2-7
clone_size: few
v_call: TRBV19
d_call: TRBD1
cdr3_aa: CASSSPDRGEAQYF
cdr3_nt: TGTGCCAGTAGTTCGCCGGACAGGGGTGAAGCGCAGTACTTC

j_call: TRBJ2-6
clone_size: -
v_call: TRBV20-1
d_call: TRBD1
cdr3_aa: CSARSGQGSGANVLTF
cdr3_nt: TGCAGTGCTAGATCCGGACAGGGGTCTGGGGCCAACGTCCTGACTTTC

j_call: TRBJ1-2
clone_size: many
v_call: TRBV14
d_call: -
cdr3_aa: CASSQDFRGYDGYTF
cdr3_nt: TGTGCCAGCAGCCAAGATTTTCGGGGGTACGATGGCTACACCTTC

j_call: TRBJ2-7
clone_size: many
v_call: TRBV3-1
d_call: -
cdr3_aa: CASSPWTGAGEQYF
cdr3_nt: TGTGCCAGCAGCCCCTGGACGGGGGCGGGCGAGCAGTACTTC

j_call: TRBJ1-5
clone_size: many
v_call: TRBV13
d_call: -
cdr3_aa: CASNSGGLGQPQHF
cdr3_nt: TGTGCCAGCAACTCCGGGGGGCTTGGCCAGCCCCAGCATTTT

j_call: TRBJ1-5
clone_size: -
v_call: TRBV29-1
d_call: -
cdr3_aa: CSVATGRVNQPQHF
cdr3_nt: TGCAGCGTTGCCACAGGAAGGGTCAATCAGCCCCAGCATTTT

j_call: TRBJ2-1
clone_size: -
v_call: TRBV10-1
d_call: -
cdr3_aa: CASSERSPPYNEQFF
cdr3_nt: TGCGCCAGCAGTGAACGGTCACCACCTTACAATGAGCAGTTCTTC

j_call: TRBJ2-3
clone_size: -
v_call: TRBV6-2/TRBV6-3
d_call: TRBD1
cdr3_aa: CASSYSRDRVRYTQYF
cdr3_nt: TGTGCCAGCAGTTACTCAAGGGACAGGGTTCGATATACGCAGTATTTT

j_call: TRBJ1-5
clone_size: -
v_call: TRBV30
d_call: -
cdr3_aa: CAWGALGGNQPQHF
cdr3_nt: TGTGCCTGGGGGGCCTTGGGGGGCAATCAGCCCCAGCATTTT

j_call: TRBJ1-1
clone_size: -
v_call: TRBV28
d_call: -
cdr3_aa: CASSLSSERVTEAFF
cdr3_nt: TGTGCCAGCAGTTTATCGTCCGAACGGGTCACTGAAGCTTTCTTT

j_call: TRBJ2-3
clone_size: many
v_call: TRBV6-1
d_call: -
cdr3_aa: CASSVLAHTDTQYF
cdr3_nt: TGTGCCAGCAGTGTCCTAGCACACACAGATACGCAGTATTTT

j_call: TRBJ1-5
clone_size: many
v_call: TRBV20-1
d_call: TRBD1
cdr3_aa: CSGKGGGNQPQHF
cdr3_nt: TGCAGTGGTAAGGGAGGGGGCAACCAGCCCCAGCATTTT

j_call: TRBJ1-5
clone_size: -
v_call: TRBV20-1
d_call: -
cdr3_aa: CSASQGLNQPQHF
cdr3_nt: TGCAGTGCTTCTCAGGGTCTTAATCAGCCCCAGCATTTT

j_call: TRBJ2-3
clone_size: many
v_call: TRBV11-2
d_call: -
cdr3_aa: CASSRARTDTQYF
cdr3_nt: TGTGCCAGCAGCCGCGCCCGCACAGATACGCAGTATTTT

j_call: TRBJ2-7
clone_size: many
v_call: TRBV9
d_call: -
cdr3_aa: CASSADSYSYEQYF
cdr3_nt: TGTGCCAGCAGCGCGGACAGTTACTCCTACGAGCAGTACTTC

j_call: TRBJ2-5
clone_size: -
v_call: TRBV18
d_call: -
cdr3_aa: CASSPQDSQETQYF
cdr3_nt: TGTGCCAGCTCACCTCAGGACAGCCAAGAGACCCAGTACTTC

j_call: TRBJ1-4
clone_size: many
v_call: TRBV7-9
d_call: -
cdr3_aa: CASSLRSGDGEKLFF
cdr3_nt: TGTGCCAGCAGCTTACGGTCCGGGGATGGCGAAAAACTGTTTTTT

j_call: TRBJ2-1
clone_size: many
v_call: TRBV12-3/TRBV12-4
d_call: TRBD1
cdr3_aa: CASSLPERGQGMNEQFF
cdr3_nt: TGTGCCAGCAGTTTGCCTGAAAGGGGACAGGGCATGAATGAGCAGTTCTTC

j_call: TRBJ2-2
clone_size: many
v_call: TRBV7-8
d_call: -
cdr3_aa: CASSLTARGPTGELFF
cdr3_nt: TGTGCCAGCAGCTTAACCGCCAGGGGTCCCACCGGGGAGCTGTTTTTT

j_call: TRBJ1-2
clone_size: many
v_call: TRBV29-1
d_call: TRBD1
cdr3_aa: CSAPDRGGYTF
cdr3_nt: TGCAGCGCTCCAGACAGGGGCGGCTACACCTTC

j_call: TRBJ2-7
clone_size: many
v_call: TRBV5-6
d_call: -
cdr3_aa: CASSLRSSNLIYEQYF
cdr3_nt: TGTGCCAGCAGCTTGCGGAGCTCAAACCTAATCTACGAGCAGTACTTC

j_call: TRBJ1-3
clone_size: -
v_call: TRBV9
d_call: -
cdr3_aa: CASSVEANGNTIYF
cdr3_nt: TGTGCCAGCAGCGTAGAGGCCAATGGAAACACCATATATTTT

j_call: TRBJ2-1
clone_size: many
v_call: TRBV28
d_call: -
cdr3_aa: CASTGNYNEQFF
cdr3_nt: TGTGCCAGTACCGGAAACTACAATGAGCAGTTCTTC

j_call: TRBJ1-5
clone_size: few
v_call: TRBV19
d_call: -
cdr3_aa: CASSIALNQPQHF
cdr3_nt: TGTGCCAGTAGTATAGCCCTCAATCAGCCCCAGCATTTT

j_call: TRBJ2-3
clone_size: many
v_call: TRBV30
d_call: -
cdr3_aa: CAWRLGGLIPTDTQYF
cdr3_nt: TGTGCCTGGAGACTGGGGGGTCTAATTCCCACAGATACGCAGTATTTT

j_call: TRBJ2-1
clone_size: many
v_call: TRBV6-5
d_call: -
cdr3_aa: CASSYSHPDPRSYNEQFF
cdr3_nt: TGTGCCAGCAGTTACTCTCACCCGGACCCACGCTCCTACAATGAGCAGTTCTTC

j_call: TRBJ2-1
clone_size: -
v_call: TRBV7-7
d_call: -
cdr3_aa: CASSSTEEHEQFF
cdr3_nt: TGTGCTAGCAGCTCCACAGAGGAACATGAGCAGTTCTTC

j_call: TRBJ1-1
clone_size: many
v_call: TRBV20-1
d_call: -
cdr3_aa: CRAEGPGRARGEAFF
cdr3_nt: TGCAGGGCGGAGGGCCCGGGGCGCGCTCGAGGTGAAGCTTTCTTT

j_call: TRBJ2-3
clone_size: many
v_call: TRBV3-1
d_call: -
cdr3_aa: CASSQGQQYTDTQYF
cdr3_nt: TGTGCCAGCAGCCAAGGGCAGCAATACACAGATACGCAGTATTTT

j_call: TRBJ2-3
clone_size: many
v_call: TRBV5-1
d_call: -
cdr3_aa: CASSFISGYGTDTQYF
cdr3_nt: TGCGCCAGCAGCTTTATTTCAGGGTATGGAACAGATACGCAGTATTTT

j_call: TRBJ1-1
clone_size: few
v_call: TRBV20-1
d_call: -
cdr3_aa: CSARDLGNEAFF
cdr3_nt: TGCAGTGCTAGAGATTTGGGGAATGAAGCTTTCTTT

j_call: TRBJ2-5
clone_size: many
v_call: TRBV28
d_call: -
cdr3_aa: CASRLEGALETQYF
cdr3_nt: TGTGCCAGCAGACTGGAGGGGGCGTTAGAGACCCAGTACTTC

j_call: TRBJ1-5
clone_size: -
v_call: TRBV19
d_call: -
cdr3_aa: CASSSAGEQPQHF
cdr3_nt: TGTGCCAGTAGTTCGGCGGGGGAGCAGCCCCAGCATTTT

j_call: TRBJ2-2
clone_size: many
v_call: TRBV20-1
d_call: -
cdr3_aa: CSARTGSSTGELFF
cdr3_nt: TGCAGTGCTAGAACAGGGAGTAGCACCGGGGAGCTGTTTTTT

j_call: TRBJ1-5
clone_size: many
v_call: TRBV5-8
d_call: -
cdr3_aa: CASSLGTAHNQPQHF
cdr3_nt: TGTGCCAGCAGCTTGGGGACAGCACATAATCAGCCCCAGCATTTT

j_call: TRBJ2-7
clone_size: many
v_call: TRBV30
d_call: TRBD1
cdr3_aa: CAWSEKQGKREQYF
cdr3_nt: TGTGCCTGGAGTGAAAAACAGGGGAAGAGGGAGCAGTACTTC

j_call: TRBJ2-1
clone_size: -
v_call: TRBV5-1
d_call: -
cdr3_aa: CASSLGQPPPYNEQFF
cdr3_nt: TGCGCCAGCAGCTTGGGGCAACCACCCCCCTACAATGAGCAGTTCTTC

j_call: TRBJ2-2
clone_size: few
v_call: TRBV5-1
d_call: -
cdr3_aa: CASSLQRANTGELFF
cdr3_nt: TGCGCCAGCAGCTTGCAAAGGGCGAACACCGGGGAGCTGTTTTTT

j_call: TRBJ2-1
clone_size: many
v_call: TRBV20-1
d_call: -
cdr3_aa: CSAKLAWTYNEQFF
cdr3_nt: TGCAGTGCCAAACTAGCCTGGACATACAATGAGCAGTTCTTC

j_call: TRBJ2-5
clone_size: -
v_call: TRBV28
d_call: TRBD1
cdr3_aa: CASLEDRGLETQYF
cdr3_nt: TGTGCCAGTTTAGAGGACAGGGGTCTAGAGACCCAGTACTTC

j_call: TRBJ2-7
clone_size: many
v_call: TRBV9
d_call: TRBD2
cdr3_aa: CASSPGLAGGGSYEQYF
cdr3_nt: TGTGCCAGCAGCCCTGGACTAGCGGGGGGCGGCTCCTACGAGCAGTACTTC

j_call: TRBJ1-2
clone_size: many
v_call: TRBV19
d_call: TRBD1
cdr3_aa: CASRPGTGAGNYGYTF
cdr3_nt: TGTGCCAGTAGACCCGGGACAGGGGCTGGGAACTATGGCTACACCTTC